Shown below are 4 T cell receptor beta chains from a single sample sequenced in a study of blood T cell repertoires in COVID-19. Here immunoSEQ multiplex PCR was the method, and the copy in TCRdb shows in-frame clones only, minus some. This table has around 470,000 clones, 90% appearing once. What was sequenced was PBMCs or T cells enriched from blood (not recorded which). These receptors were taken from a man between 18 and 29 years old who had recovered from COVID-19.

This rearrangement joins TRBV6-5 to TRBJ2-3; D not resolved. V gave up 7 bases and J gave up 1 base, with 12 bases separating them. This CDR3 has 14 amino acids. The germline V gene has CDR1 MNHEY and CDR2 SVGAGI. The CDR3 region is CASTPEWGTDTQYF. The CDR3 bases are TGTGCCAGCACCCCGGAGTGGGGCACAGATACGCAGTATTTT.

The chain has TRBV7-2 and TRBJ2-1; 7 nucleotides align to TRBD2. CDR3 length equals 15 residues. CDR1 SGHTA and CDR2 FQGNSA come from the germline V gene. J gave up 8 bases and V 5 bases, and 12 bases lay outside the gene matches. The CDR3 DNA follows: TGTGCCAGCAGCCCGGTTGGAGCGGGAACGTATGAGCAGTTCTTC. Translation: CASSPVGAGTYEQFF.

The chain links TRBV9 to TRBJ1-1; D unclear. Deletions cut 6 bases from V and 4 bases from J, with 19 bases between. The CDR3 runs 15 residues. The germline CDR1 and CDR2 sequences are SGDLS and YYNGEE. The CDR3: CASTRDPAVGTEAFF. CDR3 DNA sequence: TGTGCCAGCACCCGGGATCCCGCCGTCGGCACTGAAGCTTTCTTT.

The table lists this clone with a count of one. The V and J genes are TRBV18 and TRBJ1-2; D is possibly TRBD1 (6 bases). Trimming removed 4 bases at V and 5 bases at J, with 11 bases between. This CDR3 comprises 13 residues. CDR1 is KGHSH and CDR2 is LQKENI in the germline V gene. The CDR3 is CASSLQGWYGYTF. Here the CDR3 DNA reads TGTGCCAGCTCACTACAGGGTTGGTATGGCTACACCTTC.